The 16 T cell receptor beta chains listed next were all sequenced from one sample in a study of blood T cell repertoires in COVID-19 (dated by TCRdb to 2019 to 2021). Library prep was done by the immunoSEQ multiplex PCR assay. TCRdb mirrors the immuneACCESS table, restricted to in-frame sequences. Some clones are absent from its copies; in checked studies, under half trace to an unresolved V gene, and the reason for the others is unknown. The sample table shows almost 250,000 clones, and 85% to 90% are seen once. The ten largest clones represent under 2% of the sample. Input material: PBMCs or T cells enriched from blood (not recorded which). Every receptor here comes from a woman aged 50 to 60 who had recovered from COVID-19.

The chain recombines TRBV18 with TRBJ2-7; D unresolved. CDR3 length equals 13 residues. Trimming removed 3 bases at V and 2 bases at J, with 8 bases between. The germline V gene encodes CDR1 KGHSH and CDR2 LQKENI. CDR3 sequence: CASSPPVTYEQYF. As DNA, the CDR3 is TGTGCCAGCTCACCTCCCGTAACCTACGAGCAGTACTTC.

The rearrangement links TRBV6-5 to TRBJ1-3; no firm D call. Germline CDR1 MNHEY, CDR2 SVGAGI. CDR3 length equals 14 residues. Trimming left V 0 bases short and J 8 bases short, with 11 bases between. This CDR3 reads CASSYSFATDTIYF. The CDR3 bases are TGTGCCAGCAGTTACTCTTTTGCAACTGACACCATATATTTT.

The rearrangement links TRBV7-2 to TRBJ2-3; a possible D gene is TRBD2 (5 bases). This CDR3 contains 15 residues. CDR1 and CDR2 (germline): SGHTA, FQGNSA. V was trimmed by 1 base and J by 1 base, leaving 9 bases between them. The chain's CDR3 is CASSLERVGTDTQYF. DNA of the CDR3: TGTGCCAGCAGCTTAGAGAGGGTGGGCACAGATACGCAGTATTTT.

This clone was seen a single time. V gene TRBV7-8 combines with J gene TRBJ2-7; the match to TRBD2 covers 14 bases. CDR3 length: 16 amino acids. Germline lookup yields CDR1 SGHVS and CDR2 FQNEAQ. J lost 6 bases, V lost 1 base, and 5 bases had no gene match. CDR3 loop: CASSLGTSGRSGEQYF. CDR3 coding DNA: TGTGCCAGCAGCTTAGGGACTAGCGGGAGGTCAGGCGAGCAGTACTTC.

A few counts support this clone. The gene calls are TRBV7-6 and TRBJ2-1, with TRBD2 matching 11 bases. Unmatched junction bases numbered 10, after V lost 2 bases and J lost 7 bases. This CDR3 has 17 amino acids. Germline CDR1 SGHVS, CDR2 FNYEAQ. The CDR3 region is CASSLLPTSGKVNEQFF. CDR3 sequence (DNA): TGTGCCAGCAGCTTACTGCCGACTAGCGGGAAAGTGAATGAGCAGTTCTTC.

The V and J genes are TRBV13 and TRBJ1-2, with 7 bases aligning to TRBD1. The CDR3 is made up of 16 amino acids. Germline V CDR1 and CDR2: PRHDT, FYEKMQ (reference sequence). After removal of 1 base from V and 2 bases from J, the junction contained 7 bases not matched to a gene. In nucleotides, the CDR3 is TGTGCCAGCAGCTTAGCCACCCCGGGACAGAACTATGGCTACACCTTC. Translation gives CASSLATPGQNYGYTF. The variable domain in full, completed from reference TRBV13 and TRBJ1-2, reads AAGVIQSPRHLIKEKRETATLKCYPIPRHDTVYWYQQGPGQDPQFLISFYEKMQSDKGSIPDRFSAQQFSDYHSELNMSSLELGDSALYFCASSLATPGQNYGYTFGSGTRLTVV.

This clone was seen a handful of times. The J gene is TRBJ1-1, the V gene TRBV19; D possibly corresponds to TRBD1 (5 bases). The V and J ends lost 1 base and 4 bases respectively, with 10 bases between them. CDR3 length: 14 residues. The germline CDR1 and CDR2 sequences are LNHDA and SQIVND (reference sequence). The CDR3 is CASSIVGGGTEAFF. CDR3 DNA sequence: TGTGCCAGTAGTATAGTTGGGGGGGGCACTGAAGCTTTCTTT.

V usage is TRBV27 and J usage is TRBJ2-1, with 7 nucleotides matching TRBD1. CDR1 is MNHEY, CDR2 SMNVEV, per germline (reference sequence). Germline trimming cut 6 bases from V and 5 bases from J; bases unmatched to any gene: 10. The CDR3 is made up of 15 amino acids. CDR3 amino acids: CASSHKGDRDNEQFF. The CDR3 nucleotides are TGTGCCAGCAGCCACAAAGGGGACAGAGACAATGAGCAGTTCTTC.

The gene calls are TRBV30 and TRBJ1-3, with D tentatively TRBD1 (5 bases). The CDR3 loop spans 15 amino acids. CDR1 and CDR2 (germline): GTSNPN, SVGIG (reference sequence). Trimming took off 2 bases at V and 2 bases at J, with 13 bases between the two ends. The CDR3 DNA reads TGTGCCTGGAGTCGGATCAGGGTGACTGGAAACACCATATATTTT. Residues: CAWSRIRVTGNTIYF.

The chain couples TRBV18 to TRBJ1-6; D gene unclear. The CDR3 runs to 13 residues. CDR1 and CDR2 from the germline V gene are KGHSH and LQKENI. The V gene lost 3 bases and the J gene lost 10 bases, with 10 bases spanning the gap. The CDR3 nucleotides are TGTGCCAGCTCACCGTCGGGAGGATCACCCCTCCACTTT. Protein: CASSPSGGSPLHF.

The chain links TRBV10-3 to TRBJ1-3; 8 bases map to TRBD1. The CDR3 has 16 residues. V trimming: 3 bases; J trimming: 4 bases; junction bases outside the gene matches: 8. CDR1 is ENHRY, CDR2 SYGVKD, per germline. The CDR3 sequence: CAISDRGQGGGNTIYF. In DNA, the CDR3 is TGTGCCATCAGTGATAGAGGACAGGGCGGAGGAAACACCATATATTTT.

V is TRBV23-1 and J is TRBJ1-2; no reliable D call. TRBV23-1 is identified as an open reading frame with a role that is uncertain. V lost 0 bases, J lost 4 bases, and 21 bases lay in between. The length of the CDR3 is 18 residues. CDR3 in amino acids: CASSQSMDMAHLGYGYTF. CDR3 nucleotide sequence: TGCGCCAGCAGTCAATCGATGGATATGGCGCATCTAGGCTATGGCTACACCTTC.

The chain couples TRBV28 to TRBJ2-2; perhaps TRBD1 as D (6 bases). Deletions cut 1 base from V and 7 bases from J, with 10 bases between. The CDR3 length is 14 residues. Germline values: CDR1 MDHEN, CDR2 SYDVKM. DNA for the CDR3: TGTGCCAGCAGTTTATCAGCCAGGGGCGGGGAGCTGTTTTTT. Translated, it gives CASSLSARGGELFF.

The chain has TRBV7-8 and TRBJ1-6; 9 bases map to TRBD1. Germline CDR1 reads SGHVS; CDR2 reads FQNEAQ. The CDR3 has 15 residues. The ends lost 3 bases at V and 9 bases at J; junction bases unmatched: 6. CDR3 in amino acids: CASSLIDRGSSPLHF. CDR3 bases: TGTGCCAGCAGCTTGATCGACAGGGGGAGTTCACCCCTCCACTTT.

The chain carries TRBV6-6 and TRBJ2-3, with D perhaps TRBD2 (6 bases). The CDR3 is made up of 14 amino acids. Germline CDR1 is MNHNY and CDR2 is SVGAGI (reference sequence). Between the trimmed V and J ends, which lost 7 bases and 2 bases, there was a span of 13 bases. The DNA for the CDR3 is TGTGCCAGCACCTCGGACTATTTCACAGATACGCAGTATTTT. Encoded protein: CASTSDYFTDTQYF.

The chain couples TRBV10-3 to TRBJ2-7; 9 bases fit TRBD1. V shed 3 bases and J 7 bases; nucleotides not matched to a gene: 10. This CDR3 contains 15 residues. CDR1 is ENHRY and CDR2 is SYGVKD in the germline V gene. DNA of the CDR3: TGTGCCATCAGTGACCACGGACAGGGGTCGAGGGAGCAGTACTTC. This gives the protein CAISDHGQGSREQYF.